Presented here are 18 T cell receptor beta chains from one specimen sequenced in a study of cytomegalovirus exposure and HLA in healthy donors. The study ran its PCR with 60 Vbeta and 13 Jbeta primers. Clones were read by immunoSEQ multiplex PCR, and TCRdb kept only the in-frame ones, dropping some. Here the sample spans 91,000 or so clones, about three quarters being singletons. Sequences were obtained from PBMCs. These receptors originate from a man between 25 and 39 years old in good health and CMV-seropositive.

The chain joins TRBV6-5 to TRBJ1-4, with no clear D. Germline assignment: CDR1 MNHEY and CDR2 SVGAGI. Trimming shortened V by 8 bases and J by 6 bases, and 19 bases separated the two germline ends. This CDR3 contains 15 residues. The CDR3 reads CASGPALRRDEKLFF. CDR3 DNA: TGTGCCAGCGGCCCGGCACTCCGGAGGGATGAAAAACTGTTTTTT.

This clone has a single count. This sample includes further DNA sequences coding for the same CDR3. The V call is TRBV5-1, the J call TRBJ1-1, with a possible D match to TRBD1 (5 bases). CDR1 and CDR2 from the germline V gene are SGHRS and YFSETQ. The V gene lost 4 bases and the J gene lost 1 base, with 11 bases spanning the gap. This CDR3 is 14 amino acids long. The CDR3 nucleotides read TGCGCCAGCAGCCCCCTGGGGGGGAACACTGAAGCTTTCTTT. Its protein is CASSPLGGNTEAFF. Drawing the rest from reference TRBV5-1 and TRBJ1-1, the complete variable domain is KAGVTQTPRYLIKTRGQQVTLSCSPISGHRSVSWYQQTPGQGLQFLFEYFSETQRNKGNFPGRFSGRQFSNSRSEMNVSTLELGDSALYLCASSPLGGNTEAFFGQGTRLTVV.

The V call is TRBV19, the J call TRBJ1-2, with 11 positions matching TRBD1. Germline V lookup: CDR1 LNHDA, CDR2 SQIVND (reference sequence). The CDR3 runs 16 residues. V trimming: 6 bases; J trimming: 2 bases; junction bases outside the gene matches: 8. DNA of the CDR3: TGTGCCAGTAGGAGCCGGGACAGGGGGGGCAACTATGGCTACACCTTC. This encodes CASRSRDRGGNYGYTF.

The chain links TRBV2 to TRBJ1-2, with D possibly being TRBD1 (5 bases). Germline CDR1 and CDR2: SNHLY and FYNNEI. V lost 3 bases, J lost 6 bases, and 17 bases lay in between. The CDR3 length is 15 residues. The CDR3 DNA reads as TGTGCCAGCAGTGACGGGCGGGGGGTTGGTAATGGCTACACCTTC. Protein: CASSDGRGVGNGYTF.

The V and J genes are TRBV19 and TRBJ1-3, with 11 bases lining up with TRBD1. Unmatched junction bases numbered 14, after V lost 10 bases and J lost 3 bases. Germline assignment: CDR1 LNHDA and CDR2 SQIVND (reference sequence). This CDR3 comprises 17 residues. The CDR3 region is CATARTGGRGGGNTIYF. The CDR3 DNA sequence: TGTGCCACCGCTCGGACAGGGGGCCGGGGAGGTGGAAACACCATATATTTT.

With regard to this clone: Its ends do not fully match the called genes, so a read error is possible. The rearrangement uses TRBV7-2 and TRBJ2-7; D may be TRBD1 (5 bases). The CDR3 is made up of 13 amino acids. Germline CDR1 and CDR2: SGHTA and FQGNSA. Here the CDR3 reads CASSLGWGRAFFF. CDR3 nucleotides: TGTGCCAGCAGCTTAGGTTGGGGCAGGGCTTTCTTTTTC.

The gene calls are TRBV18 and TRBJ1-4; D perhaps matches TRBD1 (5 bases). Germline CDR1 and CDR2: KGHSH and LQKENI. This CDR3 region has 14 residues. V was pared by 6 bases and J by 8 bases, with 16 bases between. In nucleotides, the CDR3 is TGTGCCAGCTCTCCAACAAGGGGTTGGGAAAAACTGTTTTTT. Its protein is CASSPTRGWEKLFF.

This clone came up a few times. This rearrangement joins TRBV29-1 to TRBJ1-2; D unresolved. The CDR3 spans 12 residues. Per the germline V gene, CDR1 is SQVTM and CDR2 is ANQGSEA. V was cut by 3 bases and J by 4 bases, with 9 bases left in between. The CDR3 here is CSVDRAGYGYTF. Written as DNA, the CDR3 is TGCAGCGTTGATCGGGCGGGCTATGGCTACACCTTC.

The chain employs TRBV28 and TRBJ1-5; TRBD1 aligns across 11 bases. There are 14 residues in the CDR3. The V segment lost 7 bases and the J segment 5 bases; nucleotides outside the gene matches: 4. The germline gives CDR1 MDHEN, CDR2 SYDVKM. This CDR3 reads CASIEDRGHQPQHF. CDR3 coding DNA: TGTGCCAGCATCGAGGACAGGGGGCATCAGCCCCAGCATTTT. Full variable domain (rest looked up from reference TRBV28 and TRBJ1-5): DVKVTQSSRYLVKRTGEKVFLECVQDMDHENMFWYRQDPGLGLRLIYFSYDVKMKEKGDIPEGYSVSREKKERFSLILESASTNQTSMYLCASIEDRGHQPQHFGDGTRLSIL.

The rearrangement uses TRBV7-2 and TRBJ2-6; a weak D match, TRBD1 (5 bases). This CDR3 spans 17 amino acids. The V gene's germline CDR1 is SGHTA and CDR2 FQGNSA. Trimming pared 1 base from V and 3 bases from J, leaving 13 bases between. CDR3 region: CASSLGSGLNGANVLTF. As DNA, the CDR3 is TGTGCCAGCAGCTTAGGCTCAGGGTTAAATGGGGCCAACGTCCTGACTTTC. The full variable domain, rest sourced from reference TRBV7-2 and TRBJ2-6, is GAGVSQSPSNKVTEKGKDVELRCDPISGHTALYWYRQSLGQGLEFLIYFQGNSAPDKSGLPSDRFSAERTGGSVSTLTIQRTQQEDSAVYLCASSLGSGLNGANVLTFGAGSRLTVL.

The chain carries TRBV6-1 and TRBJ1-2; no clear D. The CDR3 consists of 14 residues. The germline V and J ends were trimmed by 6 bases and 4 bases, with 15 bases remaining between them. Germline V gene data show CDR1 as MNHNS and CDR2 as SASEGT. The CDR3 region is CASSASVDFYGYTF. CDR3 sequence (DNA): TGTGCCAGCAGCGCCTCGGTCGACTTCTATGGCTACACCTTC.

The gene calls are TRBV27 and TRBJ2-2; D gene uncertain. The germline V and J ends were trimmed by 2 bases and 1 base, with 8 bases remaining between them. The CDR3 is 15 residues long. The germline V gene encodes CDR1 MNHEY and CDR2 SMNVEV (reference sequence). CDR3 sequence: CASSLIARNTGELFF. Written as DNA, the CDR3 is TGTGCCAGCAGTTTAATAGCCAGGAACACCGGGGAGCTGTTTTTT.

The rearrangement links TRBV5-4 to TRBJ2-1, with no clear D. The V gene lost 0 bases and the J gene lost 4 bases, with 8 bases spanning the gap. The CDR3 contains 14 residues. Germline V gene sequence: CDR1 SGHNT, CDR2 YYREEE (reference sequence). CDR3 bases: TGTGCCAGCAGCTTGGACTTCCGTTACAATGAGCAGTTCTTC. Its translation: CASSLDFRYNEQFF.

In this sample, this clone turned up a few times. The V call is TRBV7-9, the J call TRBJ2-2; D may be TRBD2 (6 bases). V was trimmed by 1 base and J by 6 bases, leaving 18 bases between them. The length of the CDR3 is 17 residues. CDR1 and CDR2 from the germline V gene are SEHNR and FQNEAQ (reference sequence). The CDR3 spells CASSLVGLKWEAGELFF. CDR3 nucleotide sequence: TGTGCCAGCAGCTTAGTGGGCCTCAAGTGGGAGGCCGGGGAGCTGTTTTTT.

V and J are TRBV9 and TRBJ2-7; no reliable D call. Trimming removed 4 bases at V and 5 bases at J, with 28 bases between. The CDR3 is 18 amino acids. The germline gives CDR1 SGDLS, CDR2 YYNGEE. CDR3 region: CASSNGQNYSPTPHEQYV. The DNA of the CDR3 is TGTGCCAGCAGCAATGGGCAGAATTACTCCCCAACTCCCCACGAGCAGTACGTC.

CDR3 nucleotides: TGCGCCAGCAGCCAAATTCAGGGATATGACACTGAAGCTTTCTTT. Protein product: CASSQIQGYDTEAFF. The chain has TRBV4-3 and TRBJ1-1, with D perhaps TRBD1 (5 bases). The CDR3 spans 15 residues. Germline V lookup: CDR1 LGHNA, CDR2 YSLEER. V was clipped by 2 bases and J by 3 bases, with 13 bases between them.

The V call is TRBV7-9, the J call TRBJ2-7, with D perhaps matching TRBD1 (5 bases). Trimming took off 0 bases at V and 0 bases at J, with 9 bases between the two ends. The CDR3 spans 15 residues. Looked up from germline, CDR1 is SEHNR and CDR2 is FQNEAQ (reference sequence). The CDR3 nucleotides read TGTGCCAGCAGCTTAGCGAGTCAGGGCTCCTACGAGCAGTACTTC. It is translated as CASSLASQGSYEQYF.

The chain employs TRBV9 and TRBJ1-1; the match to TRBD1 covers 7 bases. The CDR3 has 17 amino acids. The V and J ends lost 3 bases and 3 bases, in that order; junction bases with no gene match: 14. The V gene's germline CDR1 is SGDLS and CDR2 YYNGEE. CDR3 in amino acids: CASSDRDSARRDTEAFF. The CDR3 DNA follows: TGTGCCAGCAGCGACCGGGACAGCGCCCGTAGGGACACTGAAGCTTTCTTT.